This T cell receptor beta chain came from a study of control samples from healthy donors and cancer patients. Method: immunoSEQ multiplex PCR; TCRdb's copy keeps in-frame clones and lacks some. The sample has some 220,000 clones; around 94% are singletons. Germline lookup yields CDR1 SSHAT and CDR2 FNYEAQ (reference sequence). This CDR3 region has 15 residues. Remarks on this clone: At one of its ends the junction is not consistent with the germline gene, which may arise from a read error.

Sequencing input: blood. The TCR originated in a man in his fifties in good health. The gene calls are TRBV7-7 and TRBJ1-6, with D possibly being TRBD1 (5 bases). The CDR3 sequence is CASSLGKTEDSPLHF. The CDR3 DNA reads as TGTGCTAGCAGCTTAGGGAAGACAGAAGATTCACCCCTCCACTTT. Based on the CDR3 plus reference TRBV7-7 and TRBJ1-6, the full variable domain is GAGVSQSPRYKVTKRGQDVTLRCDPISSHATLYWYQQALGQGPEFLTYFNYEAQPDKSGLPSDRFSAERPEGSISTLTIQRTEQRDSAMYRCASSLGKTEDSPLHFGNGTRLTVT.